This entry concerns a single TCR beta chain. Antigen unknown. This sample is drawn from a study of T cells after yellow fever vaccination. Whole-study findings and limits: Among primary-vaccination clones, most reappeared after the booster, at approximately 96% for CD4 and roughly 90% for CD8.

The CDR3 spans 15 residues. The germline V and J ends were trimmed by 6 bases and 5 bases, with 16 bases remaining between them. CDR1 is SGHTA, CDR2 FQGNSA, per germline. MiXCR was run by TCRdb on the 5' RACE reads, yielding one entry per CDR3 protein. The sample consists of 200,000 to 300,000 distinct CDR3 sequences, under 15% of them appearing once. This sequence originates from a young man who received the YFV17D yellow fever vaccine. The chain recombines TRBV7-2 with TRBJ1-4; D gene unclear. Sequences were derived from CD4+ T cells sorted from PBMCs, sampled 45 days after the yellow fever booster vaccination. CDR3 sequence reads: CASSLNRAVNEKLFF. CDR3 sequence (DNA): TGTGCCAGCAGTCTCAACCGGGCCGTCAATGAAAAACTGTTTTTT.